Shown below are 3 T cell receptor beta chains from a single sample sequenced in a study of identical twins. In TCRdb, the 5' RACE reads were re-called with MiXCR into one record per CDR3 protein. In the table there are hundreds of thousands of distinct CDR3 sequences, 18% of which are singletons. The data were also submitted as part of a second study, on T cells expressing NK-cell markers.

Sequencing was performed on PBMCs. Source of these receptors: a woman aged 18 to 35 in good health.

This clonotype appeared a few times. The rearrangement links TRBV20-1 to TRBJ2-1; 9 nucleotides match TRBD2. Germline CDR1 is DFQATT and CDR2 is SNEGSKA (reference sequence). Losses at the gene ends were 1 base for V and 4 bases for J; bases not matched to a gene: 14. The CDR3 spans 18 residues. The CDR3 sequence: CSARGISGLAGMYNEQFF. The DNA for the CDR3 is TGCAGTGCTAGAGGGATAAGTGGCCTAGCGGGAATGTACAATGAGCAGTTCTTC.

This clonotype was found a few times. V gene TRBV20-1 combines with J gene TRBJ2-1; D remains ambiguous. This CDR3 spans 17 amino acids. The V gene's germline CDR1 is DFQATT and CDR2 SNEGSKA (reference sequence). V was shortened by 2 bases and J by 0 bases, with 17 bases between the two germline ends. CDR3 DNA: TGCAGTGCTAGACCGAGGAGCGCCCGTAGCTCCTACAATGAGCAGTTCTTC. Its protein is CSARPRSARSSYNEQFF.

This clonotype was found many times. This chain uses TRBV2 with TRBJ1-1, with D perhaps matching TRBD1 (5 bases). The CDR3 sequence is 13 residues long. V was cut by 7 bases and J by 0 bases, with 9 bases left in between. The germline V gene encodes CDR1 SNHLY and CDR2 FYNNEI. The DNA for the CDR3 is TGTGCCAGCAAGGGACTCATGAACACTGAAGCTTTCTTT. Its protein is CASKGLMNTEAFF.